A single sample is the source of the 29 T cell receptor beta chains below, sequenced in a study of OX40 agonist ivuxolimab in advanced cancers. Repertoires were generated with immunoSEQ multiplex PCR, while TCRdb's copy carries only in-frame clones and drops some. Among approximately 80,000 clones listed, about 90% were seen once. Sequencing was performed on CD4+ or CD8+ T cells sorted from blood, taken in a trial of the OX40 agonist ivuxolimab. The origin of the receptors is an adult with an advanced solid tumor such as melanoma, head and neck, liver or kidney cancer.

In this sample, this clone turned up a few times. This chain uses TRBV5-1 with TRBJ2-7; perhaps TRBD2 as D (6 bases). V was cut by 0 bases and J by 4 bases, with 23 bases left in between. The germline V gene has CDR1 SGHRS and CDR2 YFSETQ. The CDR3 is 18 amino acids. The CDR3 DNA follows: TGCGCCAGCAGCTTGGGGGGGACCGCAAGCGGGTTAGGGTACGAGCAGTACTTC. The encoded protein is CASSLGGTASGLGYEQYF.

This chain uses TRBV10-3 with TRBJ2-1, with 13 nucleotides matching TRBD2. The V gene's germline CDR1 is ENHRY and CDR2 SYGVKD. Trimming took 7 bases from V and 7 from J; bases not matched to a gene: 22. The CDR3 runs 20 residues. In DNA, the CDR3 is TGTGCCATCAAACGGAGAGGGACTAGCGGGATTCCGGCATCCTCGAATGAGCAGTTCTTC. This gives the protein CAIKRRGTSGIPASSNEQFF.

The chain carries TRBV19 and TRBJ2-7; TRBD2 agrees at 8 bases. The CDR3 extends over 15 amino acids. CDR1 and CDR2 from the germline V gene are LNHDA and SQIVND (reference sequence). After removal of 1 base from V and 1 base from J, the junction contained 3 bases not matched to a gene. CDR3 protein: CASSIGGLASYEQYF. In DNA form, the CDR3 reads TGTGCCAGTAGTATAGGAGGACTAGCATCCTACGAGCAGTACTTC.

The chain couples TRBV15 to TRBJ2-5; no firm D call. Trimming removed 5 bases from V and 6 bases from J, with 13 bases in between. Germline loops: CDR1 LNHNV, CDR2 YYDKDF (reference sequence). CDR3 size: 13 residues. The CDR3 loop reads CATSSPGSKTQYF. The CDR3 DNA reads TGTGCCACCAGCTCCCCCGGCAGTAAGACCCAGTACTTC.

The CDR3 nucleotides read TGCGCCAGCAGCCAAGCCAGTTATTACGAGCAGTACTTC. It is translated as CASSQASYYEQYF. V usage is TRBV4-1 and J usage is TRBJ2-7, with no clear D. The CDR3 totals 13 residues. Germline V CDR1 and CDR2: MGHRA, YSYEKL. Trimming took off 1 base at V and 4 bases at J, with 8 bases between the two ends.

This chain links TRBV30 with TRBJ2-3; TRBD2 agrees at 7 bases. From germline, CDR1 is GTSNPN and CDR2 SVGIG (reference sequence). This CDR3 has 16 amino acids. The ends lost 0 bases at V and 2 bases at J; junction bases unmatched: 8. CDR3 coding DNA: TGTGCCTGGAGTGTCCGGTGGCTAGCGGACACAGATACGCAGTATTTT. Its translation is CAWSVRWLADTDTQYF.

This chain uses TRBV4-1 with TRBJ2-1; TRBD2 might be the D (6 bases). CDR3 size: 17 residues. The V end lost 3 bases, the J end lost 4 bases, and 19 bases lay between the germline ends. Germline V gives CDR1 MGHRA, CDR2 YSYEKL. For the CDR3, the DNA is TGCGCCAGCAGCCACCGCCCCCCGGGAGATCTATACAATGAGCAGTTCTTC. Translation: CASSHRPPGDLYNEQFF.

The rearrangement joins TRBV10-3 to TRBJ2-7, with 9 bases lining up with TRBD1. This CDR3 comprises 13 residues. Germline V gene lookup returns CDR1 ENHRY and CDR2 SYGVKD. Trimming took 8 bases from V and 0 from J; bases not matched to a gene: 2. CDR3 region: CAIGGQGSYEQYF. The CDR3 DNA reads TGTGCCATCGGGGGACAGGGCTCCTACGAGCAGTACTTC.

The genes are TRBV5-1 and TRBJ2-1, with 9 positions matching TRBD2. CDR1 and CDR2 from the germline V gene are SGHRS and YFSETQ. Trimming cost V 4 bases and J 7 bases; bases outside gene matches: 9. The CDR3 extends over 15 amino acids. DNA for the CDR3: TGCGCCAGCAGCCCTGTAGCGGGAGTGGGGAATGAGCAGTTCTTC. Protein product: CASSPVAGVGNEQFF.

This chain joins TRBV30 and TRBJ1-2; the D is unclear. With 5 bases removed from V and 6 bases from J, the gap between germline ends came to 13 bases. The CDR3 extends over 12 amino acids. Germline CDR1 GTSNPN, CDR2 SVGIG (reference sequence). The CDR3 DNA reads as TGTGCCTGGGCTGTAGTGGGCCATGGCTACACCTTC. This sequence encodes CAWAVVGHGYTF.

The chain has TRBV25-1 and TRBJ2-2; tentatively, D is TRBD1 (6 bases). The CDR3 runs 13 residues. With 9 bases removed from V and 3 bases from J, the gap between germline ends came to 11 bases. Per the germline V gene, CDR1 is MGHDK and CDR2 is SYGVNS. This CDR3 is CARNREHTGELFF. The CDR3 nucleotides read TGTGCCAGGAACAGGGAACACACCGGGGAGCTGTTTTTT. Looking up the rest from reference TRBV25-1 and TRBJ2-2 gives the full variable domain: EADIYQTPRYLVIGTGKKITLECSQTMGHDKMYWYQQDPGMELHLIHYSYGVNSTEKGDLSSESTVSRIRTEHFPLTLESARPSHTSQYLCARNREHTGELFFGEGSRLTVL.

The chain employs TRBV9 and TRBJ2-5; D remains ambiguous. The V end was cut by 3 bases, the J end by 4 bases, with 13 bases between. The CDR3 runs to 14 residues. Per the germline V gene, CDR1 is SGDLS and CDR2 is YYNGEE. Here the CDR3 DNA reads TGTGCCAGCAGCGAGGCCCCCTTCCTAGAGACCCAGTACTTC. This translates into CASSEAPFLETQYF. The full variable domain, in which reference TRBV9 and TRBJ2-5 provide the parts outside the CDR3, is DSGVTQTPKHLITATGQRVTLRCSPRSGDLSVYWYQQSLDQGLQFLIQYYNGEERAKGNILERFSAQQFPDLHSELNLSSLELGDSALYFCASSEAPFLETQYFGPGTRLLVL.

The V gene is TRBV9, the J gene TRBJ2-3, with TRBD2 matching over 8 bases. CDR1 SGDLS and CDR2 YYNGEE come from the germline V gene. J was trimmed by 3 bases and V by 0 bases; bases with no gene match: 9. This CDR3 comprises 17 residues. The CDR3 DNA reads as TGTGCCAGCAGCGTAGATCTCCCGGGAGGGCCGACAGATACGCAGTATTTT. It translates to CASSVDLPGGPTDTQYF.

This rearrangement joins TRBV18 to TRBJ2-3; unclear D gene. Germline V gene lookup returns CDR1 KGHSH and CDR2 LQKENI. V shed 3 bases and J shed 4 bases, with 17 bases lying between them. The CDR3 is 16 amino acids. CDR3 amino acids: CASSPSSTKAADTQYF. CDR3 nucleotides: TGTGCCAGCTCACCGAGCTCCACAAAGGCGGCAGATACGCAGTATTTT.

CDR3: CASSMASVSINEQFF. The CDR3 bases are TGTGCCAGTAGTATGGCTAGCGTGTCCATCAATGAGCAGTTCTTC. This chain links TRBV19 with TRBJ2-1; tentative D call: TRBD2 (6 bases). CDR1 LNHDA and CDR2 SQIVND come from the germline V gene (reference sequence). V gave up 3 bases and J gave up 6 bases, with 15 bases separating them. This CDR3 spans 15 amino acids.

In the case of this clone: The same CDR3 is also encoded by other DNA sequences in this sample. This sequence joins TRBV10-3 and TRBJ2-5; 8 bases line up with TRBD2. The ends lost 6 bases at V and 2 bases at J; junction bases unmatched: 8. The CDR3 sequence is 15 residues long. Per germline, CDR1 ENHRY and CDR2 SYGVKD. This CDR3 is CAISRSGTKQETQYF. DNA for the CDR3: TGTGCCATCAGCCGTAGCGGGACTAAACAAGAGACCCAGTACTTC.

The CDR3 sequence: CASSVRDRGPDTQYF. The CDR3 bases are TGTGCCAGCAGCGTCCGGGACAGGGGACCAGATACGCAGTATTTT. The chain combines TRBV7-9 with TRBJ2-3; 10 bases align to TRBD1. V shed 5 bases and J 4 bases; nucleotides not matched to a gene: 6. The CDR3 is 15 residues long. In germline, CDR1 is SEHNR, CDR2 FQNEAQ (reference sequence).

V and J are TRBV7-9 and TRBJ2-2; TRBD2 aligns across 13 bases. Per the germline V gene, CDR1 is SEHNR and CDR2 is FQNEAQ (reference sequence). Trimming at V came to 5 bases and at J to 7 bases, leaving 7 bases not matched to a gene. The length of the CDR3 is 16 residues. This CDR3 reads CASSRGTSGTVGELFF. The CDR3 DNA follows: TGTGCCAGCAGCCGGGGGACTAGCGGGACGGTCGGGGAGCTGTTTTTT.

V gene TRBV9 combines with J gene TRBJ2-5, with D possibly being TRBD2 (6 bases). Germline V gene lookup returns CDR1 SGDLS and CDR2 YYNGEE. The CDR3 length is 16 residues. V was clipped by 4 bases and J by 1 base, with 17 bases between them. The DNA of the CDR3 is TGTGCCAGCAGCCCACGACTAGTGAGCCGCCAAGAGACCCAGTACTTC. Its protein is CASSPRLVSRQETQYF.

As DNA, the CDR3 is TGTGCCAGCAGTTTTTTCCCAGCGGGAGGTCGAGAGACCCAGTACTTC. It is translated as CASSFFPAGGRETQYF. The chain combines TRBV27 with TRBJ2-5, with 9 bases that match TRBD2. After removal of 3 bases from V and 4 bases from J, the junction contained 9 bases not matched to a gene. Looked up from germline, CDR1 is MNHEY and CDR2 is SMNVEV (reference sequence). This CDR3 is 16 amino acids long.

The genes are TRBV2 and TRBJ1-1; D is ambiguous. CDR3 size: 11 residues. V was cut by 7 bases and J by 11 bases, with 14 bases left in between. From germline, CDR1 is SNHLY and CDR2 FYNNEI. The CDR3 nucleotides read TGTGCCAGCACCTTTAAAGAGCGTGCTTTCTTT. This translates into CASTFKERAFF.

The CDR3 reads CASSRDRGTYGYTF. Written as DNA, the CDR3 is TGTGCCAGCAGCCGGGACAGGGGCACCTATGGCTACACCTTC. V gene TRBV7-2 combines with J gene TRBJ1-2; TRBD1 matches at 10 bases. The CDR3 has 14 residues. Germline loops: CDR1 SGHTA, CDR2 FQGNSA. Losses at the gene ends were 5 bases for V and 4 bases for J; bases not matched to a gene: 4.

The J gene is TRBJ2-3, the V gene TRBV2; no clear D gene. The germline V gene has CDR1 SNHLY and CDR2 FYNNEI. The CDR3 runs to 12 residues. V was cut by 7 bases and J by 1 base, with 6 bases left in between. CDR3 protein: CASTRGTDTQYF. In DNA, the CDR3 is TGTGCCAGCACCCGGGGCACAGATACGCAGTATTTT.

V usage is TRBV18 and J usage is TRBJ1-1; D not certain. Per germline, CDR1 KGHSH and CDR2 LQKENI. Deletions cut 3 bases from V and 3 bases from J, with 20 bases between. This CDR3 comprises 17 residues. CDR3 region: CASSPVRTSGIDTEAFF. CDR3 coding DNA: TGTGCCAGCTCACCGGTACGGACTTCGGGCATAGACACTGAAGCTTTCTTT.

The V gene is TRBV7-3, the J gene TRBJ2-1; D is unresolved. Trimming removed 1 base from V and 6 bases from J, with 10 bases in between. The germline gives CDR1 SGHTA, CDR2 FQGTGA. The length of the CDR3 is 14 residues. CDR3 sequence reads: CASSLSPRANEQFF. CDR3 nucleotides: TGTGCCAGCAGCTTAAGCCCCCGGGCCAATGAGCAGTTCTTC.

The genes are TRBV6-5 and TRBJ1-6; the D is unclear. This CDR3 spans 14 amino acids. Germline CDR1 and CDR2: MNHEY and SVGAGI. V was clipped by 3 bases and J by 3 bases, with 6 bases between them. CDR3: CASSYQDYNSPLHF. The CDR3 DNA follows: TGTGCCAGCAGTTATCAAGACTATAATTCACCCCTCCACTTT.

The table lists this clone with a few counts. The J gene is TRBJ1-1, the V gene TRBV30; unclear D gene. Germline loops: CDR1 GTSNPN, CDR2 SVGIG (reference sequence). This CDR3 region has 13 residues. V lost 0 bases, J lost 2 bases, and 7 bases lay in between. The DNA for the CDR3 is TGTGCCTGGAGTGTAATGACTAACACTGAAGCTTTCTTT. The encoded protein is CAWSVMTNTEAFF.

The chain is built from TRBV28 and TRBJ2-3, with 11 bases identical to TRBD1. Germline CDR1 and CDR2: MDHEN and SYDVKM. The CDR3 is 15 residues long. Trimming took 1 base from V and 7 from J; bases not matched to a gene: 4. This CDR3 is CASSLSRDRGYTQYF. The CDR3 DNA sequence: TGTGCCAGCAGTTTATCCCGGGACAGGGGGTATACGCAGTATTTT. The full variable domain, in which reference TRBV28 and TRBJ2-3 provide the parts outside the CDR3, is DVKVTQSSRYLVKRTGEKVFLECVQDMDHENMFWYRQDPGLGLRLIYFSYDVKMKEKGDIPEGYSVSREKKERFSLILESASTNQTSMYLCASSLSRDRGYTQYFGPGTRLTVL.

V gene TRBV9 combines with J gene TRBJ1-2, with D tentatively TRBD1 (5 bases). The germline CDR1 and CDR2 sequences are SGDLS and YYNGEE. This CDR3 is built from 14 residues. Deletions cut 0 bases from V and 7 bases from J, with 13 bases between. The CDR3 sequence is CASSVDGTSVGYTF. The CDR3 nucleotides are TGTGCCAGCAGCGTAGATGGGACCTCGGTTGGCTACACCTTC.